Here is one T cell receptor beta chain with its context. Patients of the Seattle cohort, enrolled during active infection, were followed longitudinally. The CDR3 sequence is 13 residues long. Germline V gene lookup returns CDR1 SGHRS and CDR2 YFSETQ. Deletions cut 4 bases from V and 4 bases from J, with 11 bases between. In the original analysis: Reference gene primers were amplified, and this amplification served to estimate nucleated cell counts. Profiled with immunoSEQ multiplex PCR; TCRdb holds only in-frame clones, not every one. V, J and clone size are taken as reported in that table, and D and trimming were inferred from the DNA itself. The repertoire consists of 400,000 to 450,000 clones, with 80% to 90% occurring once and the leading ten covering 0.7% to 0.85%. The data derive from a study of blood T cell repertoires in COVID-19.

The J gene is TRBJ2-5, the V gene TRBV5-1; TRBD1 might be the D (5 bases). Specimen: peripheral blood. This receptor was identified in a man aged 18 to 35 with COVID-19, enrolled during active disease. This chain's CDR3 is CASSGDSRETQYF. CDR3 sequence (DNA): TGCGCCAGCAGCGGAGACAGCCGAGAGACCCAGTACTTC.